This TCR beta chain was found in a study of T cell clonality in common variable immunodeficiency. This CDR3 has 14 residues. The V end lost 5 bases, the J end lost 4 bases, and 13 bases lay between the germline ends. From germline, CDR1 is SEHNR and CDR2 FQNEAQ (reference sequence). Generated by immunoSEQ multiplex PCR, the TCRdb table keeps only in-frame clones and is missing some. The data show about 30,000 clones, with none appearing a single time. In this sample, this clone turned up a few times. The read ends 3 residues before the CDR3 terminus; that terminus is restored from the germline J gene.

The sample taken for sequencing was peripheral blood mononuclear cells. This chain connects TRBV7-9 to TRBJ2-3; D perhaps matches TRBD1 (6 bases). The TCR originated in a person aged 18 to 75 in good health. The CDR3 spells CASSIDRISDTQYF. Incomplete CDR3 DNA: TGTGCCAGCAGCATTGACAGGATTTCAGATACG.